The next 14 T cell receptor beta chains were all read from a single sample in a study of blood T cell repertoires in COVID-19. Repertoires were generated with immunoSEQ multiplex PCR, while TCRdb's copy carries only in-frame clones and drops some. The top ten clones hold over 2% of a sample with roughly 240,000 clones, approximately 82% of them seen once. The specimen sequenced was peripheral blood. The receptors stem from a man aged 35 to 55 who had recovered from COVID-19.

CDR3 sequence (DNA): TGTGCCAGCTTGGGTGGACAGAGTCACTATGGCTACACCTTC. Encoded protein: CASLGGQSHYGYTF. V gene TRBV6-5 combines with J gene TRBJ1-2, with D maybe TRBD1 (6 bases). Germline CDR1 reads MNHEY; CDR2 reads SVGAGI. The V end was cut by 8 bases, the J end by 3 bases, with 16 bases between. This CDR3 region has 14 residues.

DNA of the CDR3: TGTGCCAGCAGAACCGGGACTGGCACAGATACGCAGTATTTT. This encodes CASRTGTGTDTQYF. The gene calls are TRBV2 and TRBJ2-3, with D possibly matching TRBD2 (6 bases). Between the trimmed V and J ends, which lost 6 bases and 1 base, there was a span of 11 bases. CDR3 size: 14 residues. Germline V gives CDR1 SNHLY, CDR2 FYNNEI. The variable domain in full, with the rest retrieved from reference TRBV2 and TRBJ2-3, is EPEVTQTPSHQVTQMGQEVILRCVPISNHLYFYWYRQILGQKVEFLVSFYNNEISEKSEIFDDQFSVERPDGSNFTLKIRSTKLEDSAMYFCASRTGTGTDTQYFGPGTRLTVL.

V usage is TRBV6-5 and J usage is TRBJ1-6, with 11 bases aligning to TRBD1. Per the germline V gene, CDR1 is MNHEY and CDR2 is SVGAGI. The CDR3 is 15 amino acids. V gave up 6 bases and J gave up 8 bases; unmatched junction bases: 6. CDR3 DNA sequence: TGTGCCAGCAGACGGGACAGGGGGAAGGATTCACCCCTCCACTTT. Its protein product is CASRRDRGKDSPLHF.

The chain recombines TRBV5-4 with TRBJ2-7; 9 bases align to TRBD1. V lost 2 bases and J lost 3; bases outside the gene matches: 9. The CDR3 sequence is 16 residues long. Germline loops: CDR1 SGHNT, CDR2 YYREEE (reference sequence). CDR3 coding DNA: TGTGCCAGCAGCTTTGGGGGGGGACAGGGATACTACGAGCAGTACTTC. Its translation is CASSFGGGQGYYEQYF.

CDR3 sequence reads: CASSNRGPQETQYF. The CDR3, as DNA: TGTGCCAGTAGCAACAGGGGGCCTCAAGAGACCCAGTACTTC. This chain joins TRBV19 and TRBJ2-5, with TRBD1 identical over 9 bases. Germline V lookup: CDR1 LNHDA, CDR2 SQIVND (reference sequence). The CDR3 totals 14 residues. Unmatched junction bases numbered 4, after V lost 6 bases and J lost 2 bases.

This clone was counted between two and nine times. This sequence joins TRBV19 and TRBJ2-7; no definite D call. Trimming took off 5 bases at V and 6 bases at J, with 14 bases between the two ends. Germline-derived CDR1 and CDR2 are LNHDA and SQIVND (reference sequence). The CDR3 has 13 residues. The CDR3 reads CASSPYLGFEQYF. In DNA form, the CDR3 reads TGTGCCAGTAGTCCATACCTAGGCTTCGAGCAGTACTTC.

This clone was picked up one time. The V gene is TRBV7-9, the J gene TRBJ1-4; tentative D call: TRBD1 (6 bases). CDR1 and CDR2 (germline): SEHNR, FQNEAQ (reference sequence). Trimming cost V 5 bases and J 1 base, with 8 bases left between them. The CDR3 length is 14 residues. The CDR3 region has the DNA TGTGCCAGCAGCAAACAGGGAACTAATGAAAAACTGTTTTTT. It translates to CASSKQGTNEKLFF.

The chain is built from TRBV4-3 and TRBJ1-4, with 9 bases lining up with TRBD1. CDR1 and CDR2 (germline): LGHNA, YSLEER. CDR3 length: 16 amino acids. Trimming took 0 bases from V and 7 from J; bases not matched to a gene: 6. CDR3: CASSQDLGTGREKLFF. Written as DNA, the CDR3 is TGCGCCAGCAGCCAAGATTTGGGGACAGGGCGTGAAAAACTGTTTTTT.

The CDR3 region is CSVGQSEAFF. The CDR3 nucleotides read TGCAGCGTTGGACAGTCTGAAGCTTTCTTT. The gene calls are TRBV29-1 and TRBJ1-1, with D perhaps TRBD1 (5 bases). Germline V gene lookup returns CDR1 SQVTM and CDR2 ANQGSEA. V lost 4 bases, J lost 6 bases, and 6 bases lay in between. The CDR3 is 10 residues long.

This clone was detected once. V and J are TRBV6-6 and TRBJ1-2, with 9 bases lining up with TRBD1. The germline CDR1 and CDR2 sequences are MNHNY and SVGAGI (reference sequence). V lost 6 bases and J lost 7; bases outside the gene matches: 6. CDR3 length equals 13 residues. The CDR3 DNA reads as TGTGCCAGCAGGTCACAGGGGGCAGGTGGCTACACCTTC. Its translation: CASRSQGAGGYTF.

The chain has TRBV5-1 and TRBJ2-5; the match to TRBD2 covers 9 bases. After removal of 4 bases from V and 1 base from J, the junction contained 5 bases not matched to a gene. CDR1 SGHRS and CDR2 YFSETQ come from the germline V gene. This CDR3 comprises 15 residues. The CDR3 DNA reads TGCGCCAGCAGCCGCTCTAGCGGGATCCAAGAGACCCAGTACTTC. Protein product: CASSRSSGIQETQYF.

This clone has only a few counts. The gene calls are TRBV5-4 and TRBJ1-1, with 8 bases fitting TRBD1. Germline V gene data show CDR1 as SGHNT and CDR2 as YYREEE (reference sequence). Trimming removed 5 bases from V and 4 bases from J; junction bases left unmatched: 7. The CDR3 runs 14 residues. The DNA of the CDR3 is TGTGCCAGCAGGCAGGACAGGGTTTCCACTGAAGCTTTCTTT. Encoded protein: CASRQDRVSTEAFF.

The chain employs TRBV19 and TRBJ2-7; D is possibly TRBD1 (5 bases). The germline V gene encodes CDR1 LNHDA and CDR2 SQIVND (reference sequence). V was clipped by 6 bases and J by 0 bases, with 21 bases between them. The CDR3 has 17 amino acids. Here the CDR3 reads CASSPHQGSSLSYEQYF. CDR3 DNA sequence: TGTGCCAGTAGCCCACACCAGGGTTCCTCTCTCTCCTACGAGCAGTACTTC. The variable domain in full, with the rest retrieved from reference TRBV19 and TRBJ2-7, is DGGITQSPKYLFRKEGQNVTLSCEQNLNHDAMYWYRQDPGQGLRLIYYSQIVNDFQKGDIAEGYSVSREKKESFPLTVTSAQKNPTAFYLCASSPHQGSSLSYEQYFGPGTRLTVT.

In this sample, this clone turned up a few times. The gene calls are TRBV4-3 and TRBJ1-2; no definite D call. Germline-derived CDR1 and CDR2 are LGHNA and YSLEER. The CDR3 covers 14 residues. Trimming stripped 1 base from V and 2 bases from J, with 8 bases between. CDR3 coding DNA: TGCGCCAGCAGCCAAGTACGCAGGAACTATGGCTACACCTTC. Protein sequence: CASSQVRRNYGYTF.